The rows below give T cell receptor beta chains drawn from one sample of a study of shared clonotypes between healthy human individuals. Sequencing used immunoSEQ multiplex PCR; TCRdb keeps in-frame clones, though not all of them. The sample consists of about 2,500,000 clones, approximately 92% of them appearing once. Sequencing input: naive CD4+ T cells sorted from blood. These receptors all stem from a man aged 18 to 30 in good health. The CDR3 runs from the conserved cysteine through the conserved F or W.

>TRBV6-5
CASSSTFYEQYF
>TRBV30
CAWAGQGDTYGYTF
>TRBV6-1
CASRTGVNSPLHF
>TRBV19
CASSITGEGEKLFF
>TRBV6-5
CATIRGGETQYF
>TRBV5-1
CASSFTNEQFF
>TRBV2
CASRGGRNTEAFF
>TRBV5-4
CASSQDTKQGEREKLFF
>TRBV19
CASLAGIGAGANVLTF
>TRBV2
CAEVSSGYTF
>TRBV7-3
CASSGQGYGELFF
>TRBV5-1
CASSLSPGQGSPLHF
>TRBV5-4
CASSPAGTGPGANVLTF
>TRBV15
CATSRDWTTGANVLTF
>TRBV19
CASSIGPGPLHF
>TRBV7-2
CASSRRLSYEQYF
>TRBV15
CATSLRQGPTDTQYF
>TRBV25-1
CAKGDSGNTEAFF
>TRBV4-3
CASSQWGTGGSSGANVLTF
>TRBV19
CASSRSRFTEAFF
>TRBV5-1
CASSLEAAGGNEQYF
>TRBV28
CASRGTPPGTEAFF
>TRBV9
CASSVEGVVTGELFF
>TRBV7-9
CASSSSTDRVARDTQYF
>TRBV28
CASSLTSYGYTF
>TRBV5-1
CASSLGGRAENEQFF